Listed below are T cell receptor beta chains from one sample, sequenced in a study of cytomegalovirus exposure and HLA in healthy donors. Profiled with immunoSEQ multiplex PCR; TCRdb holds only in-frame clones, not every one. The data show roughly 160,000 clones, roughly 80% seen once. The specimen was PBMCs. These receptors were taken from a woman in her twenties or thirties in good health and CMV-seropositive. The CDR3 runs from the conserved cysteine through the conserved F or W. The order of the fields is V gene, clone size, J gene, D gene, CDR3 DNA, CDR3 protein. A D gene is named only where the DNA matches it firmly. Clone size is shown for a subset of rows, as once, few, many or a class of expanded clone.

v_call: TRBV7-3
clone_size: -
j_call: TRBJ2-5
d_call: TRBD2
cdr3_nt: TGTGCCAGCAGCCCGGGGACCTTGGGACTAGCGGGGGGAACGGAGACCCAGTACTTC
cdr3_aa: CASSPGTLGLAGGTETQYF

v_call: TRBV4-1
clone_size: -
j_call: TRBJ2-7
d_call: -
cdr3_nt: TGCGCCAGCAGCCAAGATTATGGGGGACTGGATGAGCAGTACTTC
cdr3_aa: CASSQDYGGLDEQYF

v_call: TRBV27
clone_size: -
j_call: TRBJ1-2
d_call: TRBD1
cdr3_nt: TGTGCCAGCAGTTTACAGGGGGGCTATGGCTACACCTTC
cdr3_aa: CASSLQGGYGYTF

v_call: TRBV6-4
clone_size: -
j_call: TRBJ2-1
d_call: -
cdr3_nt: TGTGCCAGCAGTGACTCATGGGGGGTCGAGCAGTTCTTC
cdr3_aa: CASSDSWGVEQFF

v_call: TRBV20-1
clone_size: -
j_call: TRBJ1-1
d_call: TRBD1
cdr3_nt: TGCAGTGCCCTGGGACAGGCTGAAGCTTTCTTT
cdr3_aa: CSALGQAEAFF

v_call: TRBV28
clone_size: few
j_call: TRBJ1-1
d_call: -
cdr3_nt: TGTGCCAGCAGTTTATTCAACCGGGAGGCTTTCTTT
cdr3_aa: CASSLFNREAFF

v_call: TRBV7-3
clone_size: -
j_call: TRBJ1-6
d_call: -
cdr3_nt: TGTGCCAGCAGCTTAATCGGCTCCTATAATTCACCCCTCCACTTT
cdr3_aa: CASSLIGSYNSPLHF

v_call: TRBV10-3
clone_size: -
j_call: TRBJ2-6
d_call: TRBD1
cdr3_nt: TGTGCCATCAGTGAGTTGGGACAGGCACCCTCTGGGGCCAACGTCCTGACTTTC
cdr3_aa: CAISELGQAPSGANVLTF

v_call: TRBV7-3
clone_size: -
j_call: TRBJ2-7
d_call: -
cdr3_nt: TGTGCCAGCAGCTTACTTCCCCAGGGTCGCTACGAGCAGTACTTC
cdr3_aa: CASSLLPQGRYEQYF

v_call: TRBV18
clone_size: -
j_call: TRBJ1-2
d_call: TRBD1
cdr3_nt: TGTGCCAGCTCACCACGACAGGGACAAGGCTACACCTTC
cdr3_aa: CASSPRQGQGYTF

v_call: TRBV5-1
clone_size: -
j_call: TRBJ2-7
d_call: TRBD1
cdr3_nt: TGCGCCAGCAGTTTCCGGGACAGGGGCAAGAAAAACTACGAGCAGTACTTC
cdr3_aa: CASSFRDRGKKNYEQYF

v_call: TRBV7-9
clone_size: -
j_call: TRBJ1-1
d_call: -
cdr3_nt: TGTGCCAGCATGATGGGGGGGAACACTGAAGCTTTCTTT
cdr3_aa: CASMMGGNTEAFF